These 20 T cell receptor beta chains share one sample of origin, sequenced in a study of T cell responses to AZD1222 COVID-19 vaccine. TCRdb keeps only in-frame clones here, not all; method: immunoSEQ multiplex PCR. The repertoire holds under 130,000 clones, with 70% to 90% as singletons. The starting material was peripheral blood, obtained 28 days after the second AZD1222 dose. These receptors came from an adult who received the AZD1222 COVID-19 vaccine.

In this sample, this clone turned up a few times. CDR3: CASTRQGTLDGYTF. In DNA, the CDR3 is TGTGCCAGCACCCGACAGGGAACTCTAGACGGCTACACCTTC. The gene calls are TRBV6-5 and TRBJ1-2; 7 nucleotides line up with TRBD1. The V gene's germline CDR1 is MNHEY and CDR2 SVGAGI. The CDR3 length is 14 residues. J lost 8 bases, V lost 7 bases, and 13 bases had no gene match.

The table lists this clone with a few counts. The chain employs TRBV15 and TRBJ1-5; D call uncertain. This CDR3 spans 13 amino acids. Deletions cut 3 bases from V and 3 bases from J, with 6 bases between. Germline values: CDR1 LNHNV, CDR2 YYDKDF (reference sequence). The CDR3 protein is CATSSSNNQPQHF. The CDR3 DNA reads TGTGCCACCAGCAGCAGCAACAATCAGCCCCAGCATTTT.

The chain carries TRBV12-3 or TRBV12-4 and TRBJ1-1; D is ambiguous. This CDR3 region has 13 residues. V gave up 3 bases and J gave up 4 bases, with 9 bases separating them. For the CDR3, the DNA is TGTGCCAGCAGTTTCACTGGATCCACTGAAGCTTTCTTT. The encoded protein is CASSFTGSTEAFF.

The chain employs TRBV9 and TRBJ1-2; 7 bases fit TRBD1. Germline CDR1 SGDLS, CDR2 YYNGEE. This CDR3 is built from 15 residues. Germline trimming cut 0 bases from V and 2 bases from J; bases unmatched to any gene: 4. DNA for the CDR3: TGTGCCAGCAGCGTAGCAGGGGGTAGGAACTATGGCTACACCTTC. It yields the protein CASSVAGGRNYGYTF.

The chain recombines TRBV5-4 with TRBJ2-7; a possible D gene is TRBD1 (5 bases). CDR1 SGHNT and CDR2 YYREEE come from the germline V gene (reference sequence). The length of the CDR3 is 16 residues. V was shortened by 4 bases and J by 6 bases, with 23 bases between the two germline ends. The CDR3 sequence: CASSDTEFGAQPEQYF. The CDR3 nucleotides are TGTGCCAGCAGCGACACCGAGTTTGGGGCGCAACCCGAGCAGTACTTC.

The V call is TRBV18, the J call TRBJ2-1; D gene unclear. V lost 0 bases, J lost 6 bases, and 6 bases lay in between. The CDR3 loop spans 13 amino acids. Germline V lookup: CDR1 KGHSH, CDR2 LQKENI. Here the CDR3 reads CASSPPPRNEQFF. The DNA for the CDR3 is TGTGCCAGCTCACCACCCCCTCGCAATGAGCAGTTCTTC.

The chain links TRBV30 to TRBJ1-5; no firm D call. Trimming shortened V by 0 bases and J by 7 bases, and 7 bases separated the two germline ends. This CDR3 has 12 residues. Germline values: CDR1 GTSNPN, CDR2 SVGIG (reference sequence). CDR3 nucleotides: TGTGCCTGGAGTGTACTCGGACAGCCCCAGCATTTT. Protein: CAWSVLGQPQHF.

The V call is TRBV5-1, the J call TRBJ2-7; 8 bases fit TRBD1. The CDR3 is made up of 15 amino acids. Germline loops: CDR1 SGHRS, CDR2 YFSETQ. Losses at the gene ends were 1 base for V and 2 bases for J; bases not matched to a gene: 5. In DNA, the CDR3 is TGCGCCAGCAGCTTGCGGGACAGGTCTCCCTACGAGCAGTACTTC. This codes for CASSLRDRSPYEQYF.

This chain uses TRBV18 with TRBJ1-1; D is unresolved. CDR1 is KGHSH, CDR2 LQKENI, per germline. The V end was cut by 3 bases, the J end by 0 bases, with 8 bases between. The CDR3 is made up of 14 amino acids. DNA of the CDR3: TGTGCCAGCTCACCTCTAGTTGTGAACACTGAAGCTTTCTTT. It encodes CASSPLVVNTEAFF.

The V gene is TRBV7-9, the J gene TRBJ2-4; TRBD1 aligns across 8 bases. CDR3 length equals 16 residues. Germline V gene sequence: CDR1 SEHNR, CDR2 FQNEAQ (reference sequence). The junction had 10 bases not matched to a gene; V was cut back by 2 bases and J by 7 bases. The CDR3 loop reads CASSLHGRTGRNIQYF. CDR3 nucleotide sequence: TGTGCCAGCAGCTTACACGGAAGGACAGGGCGGAACATTCAGTACTTC.

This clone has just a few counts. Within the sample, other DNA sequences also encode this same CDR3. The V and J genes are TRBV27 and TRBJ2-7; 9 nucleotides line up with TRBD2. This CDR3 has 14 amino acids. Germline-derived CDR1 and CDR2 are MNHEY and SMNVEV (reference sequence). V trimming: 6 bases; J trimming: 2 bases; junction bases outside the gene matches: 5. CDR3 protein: CASSRAGGAYEQYF. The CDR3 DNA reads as TGTGCCAGCAGCAGAGCGGGAGGAGCCTACGAGCAGTACTTC.

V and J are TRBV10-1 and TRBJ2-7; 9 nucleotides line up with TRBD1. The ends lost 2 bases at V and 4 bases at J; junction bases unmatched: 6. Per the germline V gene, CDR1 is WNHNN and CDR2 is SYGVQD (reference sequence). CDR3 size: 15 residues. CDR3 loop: CASSEGDREEYEQYF. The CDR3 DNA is TGCGCCAGCAGTGAGGGGGACAGGGAAGAGTACGAGCAGTACTTC.

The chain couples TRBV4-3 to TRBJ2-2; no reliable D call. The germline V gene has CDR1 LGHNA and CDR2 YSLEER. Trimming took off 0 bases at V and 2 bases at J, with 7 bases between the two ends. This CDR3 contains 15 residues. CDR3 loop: CASSQDLDNTGELFF. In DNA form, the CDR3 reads TGCGCCAGCAGCCAAGATCTGGACAACACCGGGGAGCTGTTTTTT.

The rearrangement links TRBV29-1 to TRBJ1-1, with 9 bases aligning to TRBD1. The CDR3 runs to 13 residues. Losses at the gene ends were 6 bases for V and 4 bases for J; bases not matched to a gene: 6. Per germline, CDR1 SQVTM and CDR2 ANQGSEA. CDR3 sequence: CSVHRGLSTEAFF. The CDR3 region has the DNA TGCAGCGTGCACAGGGGGCTGTCCACTGAAGCTTTCTTT.

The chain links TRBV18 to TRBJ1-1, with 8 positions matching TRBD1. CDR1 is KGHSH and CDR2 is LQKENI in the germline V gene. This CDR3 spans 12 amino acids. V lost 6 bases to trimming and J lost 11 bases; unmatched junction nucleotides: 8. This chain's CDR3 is CASSEDRVEAFF. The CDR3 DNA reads TGTGCCAGCTCGGAGGACAGGGTTGAGGCTTTCTTT.

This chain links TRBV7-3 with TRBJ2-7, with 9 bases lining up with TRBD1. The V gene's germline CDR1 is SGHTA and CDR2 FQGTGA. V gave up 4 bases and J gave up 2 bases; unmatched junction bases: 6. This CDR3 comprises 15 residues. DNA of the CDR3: TGTGCCAGCAGCTCCGGGACAGGGACTACCTACGAGCAGTACTTC. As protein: CASSSGTGTTYEQYF.

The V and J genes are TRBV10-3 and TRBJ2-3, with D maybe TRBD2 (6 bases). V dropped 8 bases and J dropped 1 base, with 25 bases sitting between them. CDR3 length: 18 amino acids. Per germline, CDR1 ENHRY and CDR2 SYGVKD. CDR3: CAIDPIGLPRMGTDTQYF. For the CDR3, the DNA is TGTGCCATCGACCCTATTGGACTACCCCGTATGGGCACAGATACGCAGTATTTT.

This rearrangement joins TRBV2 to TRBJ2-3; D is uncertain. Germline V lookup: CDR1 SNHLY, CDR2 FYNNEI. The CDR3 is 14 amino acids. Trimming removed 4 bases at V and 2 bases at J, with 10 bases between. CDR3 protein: CASSVSGNTDTQYF. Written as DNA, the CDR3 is TGTGCCAGCAGTGTAAGTGGGAACACAGATACGCAGTATTTT.

The CDR3 is CASSLAGGSADTQYF. The CDR3 nucleotides read TGTGCCAGCAGTTTAGCGGGAGGGTCGGCAGATACGCAGTATTTT. The chain has TRBV6-5 and TRBJ2-3; 11 bases align to TRBD2. The trim removed 4 bases at V and 4 bases at J, leaving 4 bases unmatched. CDR1 is MNHEY and CDR2 is SVGAGI in the germline V gene. The length of the CDR3 is 15 residues.

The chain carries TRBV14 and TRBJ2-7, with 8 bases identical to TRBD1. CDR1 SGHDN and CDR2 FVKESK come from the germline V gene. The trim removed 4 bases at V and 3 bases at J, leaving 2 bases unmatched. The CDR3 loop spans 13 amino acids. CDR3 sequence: CASSLTGGYEQYF. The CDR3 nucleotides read TGTGCCAGCAGCCTCACAGGGGGCTACGAGCAGTACTTC. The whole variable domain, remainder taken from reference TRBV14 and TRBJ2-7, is EAGVTQFPSHSVIEKGQTVTLRCDPISGHDNLYWYRRVMGKEIKFLLHFVKESKQDESGMPNNRFLAERTGGTYSTLKVQPAELEDSGVYFCASSLTGGYEQYFGPGTRLTVT.